At least ten counts were recorded for the clone carrying this T cell receptor beta chain. Its antigen is undetermined. The data stem from a study of molecular identifiers for immune sequencing clone quantification. Across the study: In replicates, RNA from 20,000 or 100,000 naive CD8 cells was divided five ways and four parts were sequenced.

TCRdb ran MiXCR on the PCR reads and lists one entry per CDR3 protein. The table records over 35,000 distinct CDR3 sequences, approximately 18% of them present only once. The CD8+CD4-CCR7+CD45RA+ phenotype defined the sorted naive CD8 T cells. Overall study results and limits: Clones above 20 RNA copies held over 97% of effector molecules, under 1% in naive cells.

The sequenced sample was naive CD8+ T cells from blood, with Jurkat cell RNA spiked in. Regarding subset: FACS-sorted CD8+CD4-CCR7+CD45RA+ naive T cells. The receptor was derived from a human donor in good health. Some libraries in this study had Jurkat cell RNA spiked in.

The CDR3 spells CASSWGGAVEQYF. CDR3 DNA sequence: TGTGCCAGCAGCTGGGGCGGTGCGGTCGAGCAGTACTTC. The chain couples TRBV5-4 to TRBJ2-7; D perhaps matches TRBD1 (5 bases). The V and J ends lost 3 bases and 6 bases respectively, with 13 bases between them. The germline V gene encodes CDR1 SGHNT and CDR2 YYREEE (reference sequence). The CDR3 consists of 13 residues.